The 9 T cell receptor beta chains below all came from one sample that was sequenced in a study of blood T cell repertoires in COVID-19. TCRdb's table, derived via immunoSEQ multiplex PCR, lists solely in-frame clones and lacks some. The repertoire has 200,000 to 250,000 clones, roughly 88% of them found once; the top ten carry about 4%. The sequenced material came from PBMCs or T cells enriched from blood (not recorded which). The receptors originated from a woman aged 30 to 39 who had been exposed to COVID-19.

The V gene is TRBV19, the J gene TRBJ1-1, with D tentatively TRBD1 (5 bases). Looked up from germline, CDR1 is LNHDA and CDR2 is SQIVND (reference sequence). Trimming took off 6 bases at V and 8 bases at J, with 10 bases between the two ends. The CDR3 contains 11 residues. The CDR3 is CASRGEGEAFF. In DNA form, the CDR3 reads TGTGCCAGTAGGGGGGAGGGGGAAGCTTTCTTT.

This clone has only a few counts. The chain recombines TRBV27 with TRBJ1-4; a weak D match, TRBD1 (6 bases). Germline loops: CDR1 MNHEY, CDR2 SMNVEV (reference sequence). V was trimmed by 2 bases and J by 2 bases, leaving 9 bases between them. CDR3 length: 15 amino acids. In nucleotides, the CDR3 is TGTGCCAGCAGTTTAGGGGGACACACTAATGAAAAACTGTTTTTT. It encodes CASSLGGHTNEKLFF.

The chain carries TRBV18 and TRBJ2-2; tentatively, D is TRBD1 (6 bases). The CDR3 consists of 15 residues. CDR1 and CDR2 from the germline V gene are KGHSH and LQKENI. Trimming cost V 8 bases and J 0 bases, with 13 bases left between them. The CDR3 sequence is CASRDIFANTGELFF. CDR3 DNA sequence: TGTGCCAGCCGGGACATATTCGCGAACACCGGGGAGCTGTTTTTT.

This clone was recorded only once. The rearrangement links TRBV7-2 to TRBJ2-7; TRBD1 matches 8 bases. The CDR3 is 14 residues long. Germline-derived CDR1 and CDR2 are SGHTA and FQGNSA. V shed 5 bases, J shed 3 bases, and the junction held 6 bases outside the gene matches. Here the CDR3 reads CASSPQGAHYEQYF. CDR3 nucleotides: TGTGCCAGCAGCCCCCAGGGGGCCCACTACGAGCAGTACTTC. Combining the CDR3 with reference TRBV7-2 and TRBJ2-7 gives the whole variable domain GAGVSQSPSNKVTEKGKDVELRCDPISGHTALYWYRQSLGQGLEFLIYFQGNSAPDKSGLPSDRFSAERTGGSVSTLTIQRTQQEDSAVYLCASSPQGAHYEQYFGPGTRLTVT.

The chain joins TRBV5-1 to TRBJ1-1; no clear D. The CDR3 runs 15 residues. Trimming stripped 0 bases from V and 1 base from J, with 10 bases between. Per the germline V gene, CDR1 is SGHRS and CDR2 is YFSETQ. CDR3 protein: CASSLDLPGNTEAFF. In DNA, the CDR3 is TGCGCCAGCAGCTTGGACTTACCCGGGAACACTGAAGCTTTCTTT.

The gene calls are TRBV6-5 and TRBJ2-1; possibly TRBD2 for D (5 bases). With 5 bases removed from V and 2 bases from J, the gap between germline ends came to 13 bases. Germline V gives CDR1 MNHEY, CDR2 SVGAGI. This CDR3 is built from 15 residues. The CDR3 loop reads CASSITNGTYNEQFF. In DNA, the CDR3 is TGTGCCAGCAGTATCACTAACGGGACCTACAATGAGCAGTTCTTC.

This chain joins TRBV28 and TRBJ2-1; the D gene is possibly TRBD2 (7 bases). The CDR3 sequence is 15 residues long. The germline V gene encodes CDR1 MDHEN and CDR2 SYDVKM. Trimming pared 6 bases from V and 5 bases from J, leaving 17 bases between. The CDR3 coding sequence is TGTGCCAGCAGAGAACGGGGGGCGCCGAACAATGAGCAGTTCTTC. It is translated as CASRERGAPNNEQFF.

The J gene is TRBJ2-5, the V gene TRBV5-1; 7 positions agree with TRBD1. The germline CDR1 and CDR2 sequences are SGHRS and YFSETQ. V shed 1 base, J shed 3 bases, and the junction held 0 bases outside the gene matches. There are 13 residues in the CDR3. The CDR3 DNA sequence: TGCGCCAGCAGCTTGCAGGGGGAAGAGACCCAGTACTTC. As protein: CASSLQGEETQYF.

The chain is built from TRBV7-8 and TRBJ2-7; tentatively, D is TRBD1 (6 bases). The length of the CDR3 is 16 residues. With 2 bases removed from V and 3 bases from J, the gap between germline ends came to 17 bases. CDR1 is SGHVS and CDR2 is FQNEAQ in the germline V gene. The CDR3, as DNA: TGTGCCAGCAGCTTATTGAGCATAACAGGGTACTACGAGCAGTACTTC. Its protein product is CASSLLSITGYYEQYF.